The rows below give T cell receptor beta chains drawn from one sample of a study of CD8 T cells in Susac syndrome. MiXCR, applied by TCRdb to the immunoSEQ multiplex PCR reads, yields one record per CDR3 protein. The sample lists 160,000 or so distinct CDR3 sequences, approximately 95% occurring once. Sequenced material: CD4+ T cells from PBMCs. The receptors shown here come from a human donor with Susac syndrome. Both conserved end residues are part of each CDR3. The D gene is left open where the match is weak. Only part of the rows carry a size: once, few, many, or a class if the clone is expanded.

abundance,v_gene,j_gene,d_gene,CDR3nt,CDR3aa
.,TRBV29-1,TRBJ1-2,.,TGCAGCGCCCTAAACCATGACAGGTCCAACTATGGTGGCTACACCTTC,CSALNHDRSNYGGYTF
.,TRBV6-2/TRBV6-3,TRBJ2-7,TRBD2,TGTGCCAGCAGCCAGCGGGGGGGAAGCTCCTACGAGCAGTACTTC,CASSQRGGSSYEQYF
.,TRBV7-2,TRBJ2-2,.,TGTGCCAGCAGCCCCGGGGATAACACCGGGGAGCTGTTTTTT,CASSPGDNTGELFF
.,TRBV2,TRBJ1-5,.,TGTGCCAGCAGTGGAACGGGAGTCCAGCCCCAGCATTTT,CASSGTGVQPQHF
.,TRBV3-1,TRBJ2-5,TRBD2,TGTGCCAGCAGCCAGAAGAGCGGGGGGGCGGCTGAGACCCAGTACTTC,CASSQKSGGAAETQYF
.,TRBV7-3,TRBJ1-1,.,TGTGCCAGCAGCCCCGGCTTGGGGTTCACTGAAGCTTTCTTT,CASSPGLGFTEAFF
.,TRBV6-6,TRBJ2-3,.,TGTGCCAGCAGTTACCCCGCCACAGATACGCAGTATTTT,CASSYPATDTQYF
.,TRBV13,TRBJ1-2,TRBD1,TGTGCCAGCAGCTCGCAGCCGGGACAGGGGAACTATGGCTACACCTTC,CASSSQPGQGNYGYTF
.,TRBV12-3/TRBV12-4,TRBJ1-1,.,TGTGCCAGCAAACGGACTAACACTGAAGCTTTCTTT,CASKRTNTEAFF
.,TRBV6-5,TRBJ2-5,.,TGTGCCACCCTCGACAGATACCAAGAGACCCAGTACTTC,CATLDRYQETQYF
.,TRBV18,TRBJ2-1,.,TGTGCCAGCTCACCACCGTCAGGGGTCTACAATGAGCAGTTCTTC,CASSPPSGVYNEQFF
.,TRBV20-1,TRBJ2-7,TRBD1,TGCAGTGCTAGGGACAGGGCGAAGTACGAGCAGTACTTC,CSARDRAKYEQYF
.,TRBV7-9,TRBJ1-5,TRBD1,TGTGCCAGCAGCTTAGGATCGGGGACAGGGTGGAGCAATCAGCCCCAGCATTTT,CASSLGSGTGWSNQPQHF
.,TRBV3-1,TRBJ2-5,.,TGTGCCAGCAGCCAAGGCTGGGGGCGGCAAGAGACCCAGTACTTC,CASSQGWGRQETQYF
once,TRBV5-4,TRBJ2-7,TRBD2,TGTGCCAGCAGCTTCCCGGGGACTAGCAGGGAGCAGTACTTC,CASSFPGTSREQYF
.,TRBV9,TRBJ2-3,.,TGTGCCAGCAGCGCCCGTGGTGCAGATACGCAGTATTTT,CASSARGADTQYF
.,TRBV29-1,TRBJ2-1,.,TGCAGCGTTGGAGGCGGCAGGGCCTACAATGAGCAGTTCTTC,CSVGGGRAYNEQFF
.,TRBV20-1,TRBJ2-5,.,TGCAGTGCTCCCCGCCCCGGGACCTCAGAGACCCAGTACTTC,CSAPRPGTSETQYF
.,TRBV7-2,TRBJ2-2,.,TGTGCCAGCAGCCGGGGGGCTAGAGAGACCGGGGAGCTGTTTTTT,CASSRGARETGELFF
.,TRBV15,TRBJ1-2,.,TGTGCCACCAGCACACGTCGGGGCCGGGATGGCTACACCTTC,CATSTRRGRDGYTF
.,TRBV6-4,TRBJ2-3,TRBD2,TGTGCCAGCAGTGAGCAAGCGGGGCGCACAGATACGCAGTATTTT,CASSEQAGRTDTQYF
.,TRBV7-6,TRBJ1-5,TRBD1,TGTGCCAGCAGCGCAGGGGGACTCGTTGCCCAGCCCCAGCATTTT,CASSAGGLVAQPQHF
.,TRBV6-2/TRBV6-3,TRBJ1-1,.,TGTGCCAGCATCAACGCAGGGGAGAACACTGAAGCTTTCTTT,CASINAGENTEAFF
.,TRBV11-2,TRBJ1-6,.,TGTGCCAGCAGCTCCGGGACAAAGTCTTCACCCCTCCACTTT,CASSSGTKSSPLHF
.,TRBV29-1,TRBJ2-2,TRBD1,TGCAGCGCCGGACAGGAAGTGGACGGGGAGCTGTTTTTT,CSAGQEVDGELFF
.,TRBV5-1,TRBJ2-6,.,TGCGCCAGCAGCGTATTCATTAGCTCTGGGGCCAACGTCCTGACTTTC,CASSVFISSGANVLTF
.,TRBV5-1,TRBJ2-1,.,TGCGCCAGCAGCTCGGCTGGACAACGGAGTGAGCAGTTCTTC,CASSSAGQRSEQFF
once,TRBV20-1,TRBJ1-6,.,TGCAGTGCTAGAGCCCCCCTCGGGGATTCACCCCTCCACTTT,CSARAPLGDSPLHF
few,TRBV15,TRBJ2-7,.,TGTGCCACCAGCACCACCTCGAGCTCCTACGAGCAGTACTTC,CATSTTSSSYEQYF
.,TRBV14,TRBJ1-1,.,TGTGCCAGCAGCCATGGATACAGCGCGAACACTGAAGCTTTCTTT,CASSHGYSANTEAFF
.,TRBV7-8,TRBJ1-2,.,TGTGCCAGCAGCTTGGAGGCCCTTGGCTACACCTTC,CASSLEALGYTF
once,TRBV20-1,TRBJ2-1,.,TGCAGTGCCATCCTTCCTACGGTGGTTGAGCAGTTCTTC,CSAILPTVVEQFF
.,TRBV7-8,TRBJ1-5,.,TGTGCCAGCGGGAGGGAGGTCAATCAGCCCCAGCATTTT,CASGREVNQPQHF
once,TRBV6-6,TRBJ1-5,.,TGTGCCAGCGCCTCAGGGAGTGGCAATCAGCCCCAGCATTTT,CASASGSGNQPQHF
.,TRBV23-1,TRBJ2-7,.,TGCGCCACGCGACAGCTCTCCTCCTACGAGCAGTACTTC,CATRQLSSYEQYF
.,TRBV19,TRBJ2-3,.,TGTGCCAGTACCCCAAAACTTCGGACAGATACGCAGTATTTT,CASTPKLRTDTQYF
.,TRBV29-1,TRBJ2-7,.,TGCAGCGTTGTGGCGGTTGGGGGGACTCTCTACGAGCAGTACTTC,CSVVAVGGTLYEQYF